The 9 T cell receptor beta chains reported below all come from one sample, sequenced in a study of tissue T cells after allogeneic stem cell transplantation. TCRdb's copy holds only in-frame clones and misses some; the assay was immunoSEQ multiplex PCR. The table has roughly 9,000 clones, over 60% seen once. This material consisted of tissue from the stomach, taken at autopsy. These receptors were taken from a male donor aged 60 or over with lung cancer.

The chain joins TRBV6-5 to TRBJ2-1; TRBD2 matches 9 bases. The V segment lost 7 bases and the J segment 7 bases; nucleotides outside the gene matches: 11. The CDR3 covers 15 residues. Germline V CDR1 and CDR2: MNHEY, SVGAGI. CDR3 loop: CASTLGRGGENEQFF. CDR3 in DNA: TGTGCCAGCACCCTGGGGCGGGGGGGAGAAAATGAGCAGTTCTTC.

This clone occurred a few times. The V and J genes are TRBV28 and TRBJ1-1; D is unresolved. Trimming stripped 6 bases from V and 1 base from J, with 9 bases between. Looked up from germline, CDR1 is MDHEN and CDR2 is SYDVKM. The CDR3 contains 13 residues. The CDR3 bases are TGTGCCAGCAGGGCGGTTCGGAACACTGAAGCTTTCTTT. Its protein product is CASRAVRNTEAFF.

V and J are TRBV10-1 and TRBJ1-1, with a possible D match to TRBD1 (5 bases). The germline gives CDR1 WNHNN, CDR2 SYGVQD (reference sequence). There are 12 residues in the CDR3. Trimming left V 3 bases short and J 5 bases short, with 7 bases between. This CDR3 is CASSEEGTEAFF. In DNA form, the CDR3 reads TGCGCCAGCAGTGAAGAGGGGACTGAAGCTTTCTTT.

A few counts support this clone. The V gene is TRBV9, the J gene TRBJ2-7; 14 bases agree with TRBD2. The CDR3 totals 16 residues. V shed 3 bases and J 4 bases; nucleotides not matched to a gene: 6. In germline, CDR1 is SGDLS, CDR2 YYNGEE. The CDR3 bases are TGTGCCAGCAGCGGGGACGGGACTAGCGGGGGTTACGAGCAGTACTTC. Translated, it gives CASSGDGTSGGYEQYF.

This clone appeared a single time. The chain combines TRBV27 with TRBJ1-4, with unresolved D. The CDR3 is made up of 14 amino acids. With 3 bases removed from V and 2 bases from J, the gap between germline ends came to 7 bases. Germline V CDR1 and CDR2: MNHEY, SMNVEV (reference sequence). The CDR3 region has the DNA TGTGCCAGCAGTTTCGGTCGGACTAATGAAAAACTGTTTTTT. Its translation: CASSFGRTNEKLFF.

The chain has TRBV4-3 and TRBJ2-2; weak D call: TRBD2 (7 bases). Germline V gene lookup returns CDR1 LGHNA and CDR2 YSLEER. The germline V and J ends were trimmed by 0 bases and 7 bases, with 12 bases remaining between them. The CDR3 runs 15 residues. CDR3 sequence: CASSQEGGRGGELFF. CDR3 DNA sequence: TGCGCCAGCAGCCAAGAGGGGGGGCGCGGCGGGGAGCTGTTTTTT.

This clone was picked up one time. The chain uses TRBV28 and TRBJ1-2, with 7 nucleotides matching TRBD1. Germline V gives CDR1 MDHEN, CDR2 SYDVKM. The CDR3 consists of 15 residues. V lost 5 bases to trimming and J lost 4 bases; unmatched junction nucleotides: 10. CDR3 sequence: CASSPPRQGFYGYTF. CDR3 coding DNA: TGTGCCAGCAGTCCCCCCCGACAGGGCTTCTATGGCTACACCTTC.

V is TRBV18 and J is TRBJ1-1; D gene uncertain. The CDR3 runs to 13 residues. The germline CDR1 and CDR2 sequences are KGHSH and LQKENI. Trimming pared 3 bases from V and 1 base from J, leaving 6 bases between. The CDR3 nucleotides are TGTGCCAGCTCACCGATAGAGAACACTGAAGCTTTCTTT. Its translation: CASSPIENTEAFF.

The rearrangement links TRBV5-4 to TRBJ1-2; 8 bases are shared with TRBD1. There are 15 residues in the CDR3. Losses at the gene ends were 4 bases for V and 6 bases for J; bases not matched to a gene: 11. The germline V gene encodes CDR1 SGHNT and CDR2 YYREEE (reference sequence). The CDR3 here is CASSGTGQGVNGYTF. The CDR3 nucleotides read TGTGCCAGCAGCGGGACTGGACAGGGTGTGAATGGCTACACCTTC.